This is a list of T cell receptor beta chains from one sample in a study of T cell repertoires in cytomegalovirus infection. TCRdb re-called the reads through MiXCR, storing one row per CDR3 protein. The data hold fewer than 250,000 distinct CDR3 sequences, with over 9% observed a single time. Sequencing was done on a sample of PBMCs. These receptors were taken from a human donor in good health (CMV status not recorded). Some clones in this sample may be carry-over from other donors' samples. Each CDR3 is given with its conserved first and last residue. A D gene is named only where the DNA matches it firmly. Clone size is stated in some rows and not others, as once, few, many or a class when expanded.

J gene,clone size,V gene,D gene,CDR3 DNA,CDR3 protein
TRBJ1-2,few,TRBV5-6,TRBD1,TGTGCCAGCAGCTTAACAGGGGGCGCCGAGGATGGCTACACCTTC,CASSLTGGAEDGYTF
TRBJ2-2,few,TRBV20-1,TRBD1,TGCAGTGCTTCCAGGGGGTTCACCGGGGAGCTGTTTTTT,CSASRGFTGELFF
TRBJ2-2,NA,TRBV5-1,TRBD2,TGCGCCAGCAAGGAGACTAGCGGGAGTACCGGGGAGCTGTTTTTT,CASKETSGSTGELFF
TRBJ2-7,many,TRBV7-2,NA,TGTGCCAGCAGCCAAAGGGGAGGCTCGGGCCGCGAGCAGTACTTC,CASSQRGGSGREQYF
TRBJ1-5,NA,TRBV6-6,NA,TGTGCCAGCAGTTACTCGTCAGGGCCAGGCCAGCCCCAGCATTTT,CASSYSSGPGQPQHF
TRBJ2-7,many,TRBV7-2,TRBD2,TGTGCCAGCAGCTTAGTTTTTAGCGGGGGGGCGATGTCCTACGAGCAGTACTTC,CASSLVFSGGAMSYEQYF
TRBJ1-1,few,TRBV29-1,NA,TGCAGCGTTGAAGATCAGGGGTTGGTTGTAGCTTTCTTT,CSVEDQGLVVAFF
TRBJ1-1,few,TRBV7-3,NA,TGTGCCAGCAGCTTATCGAAGAACACTGAAGCTTTCTTT,CASSLSKNTEAFF
TRBJ1-1,NA,TRBV5-4,NA,TGTGCCAGTACTCCGACGGGGGTTTCGGAAACTGAAGCTTTCTTT,CASTPTGVSETEAFF
TRBJ2-7,NA,TRBV6-2/TRBV6-3,TRBD2,TGTGCCAGCAGTTATGGAGGTCGCGGGGGTACCTACGAGCAGTACTTC,CASSYGGRGGTYEQYF
TRBJ2-5,NA,TRBV10-3,NA,TGTGCCATCAGTGAGCGGGCCCAAGAGACCCAGTACTTC,CAISERAQETQYF
TRBJ1-1,many,TRBV28,NA,TGTGCCAGCAGTACAAATTCCCGGGACCAAGCTTTCTTT,CASSTNSRDQAFF
TRBJ2-7,NA,TRBV29-1,TRBD1,TGCAGCGTTGCCGGGACAGGGAACGAGCAGTACTTC,CSVAGTGNEQYF
TRBJ1-1,many,TRBV7-2,NA,TGTGCCAGCCTATGGGGGGGGGCTGAAGCTTTCTTT,CASLWGGAEAFF
TRBJ2-5,few,TRBV7-2,NA,TGTGCCAGCAGCAAGGGACCGACGGAGACCCAGTACTTC,CASSKGPTETQYF
TRBJ2-2,NA,TRBV6-1,NA,TGTGCCAGCAGTTACCTAGATCCCGGGGAGCTGTTTTTT,CASSYLDPGELFF
TRBJ2-3,NA,TRBV6-5,NA,TGTGCCAGCGGGATTAGCACAGATACGCAGTATTTT,CASGISTDTQYF
TRBJ2-7,many,TRBV28,TRBD2,TGTGCCAGCAGAACGGGGGGGCACTACGAGCAGTACTTC,CASRTGGHYEQYF
TRBJ2-7,NA,TRBV19,TRBD2,TGTGCCAGTAGTATAGAAGCGGGGTTCTACGAGCAGTACTTC,CASSIEAGFYEQYF
TRBJ2-2,many,TRBV19,NA,TGTGCCAGTAGTCTACAGGAAATTGGGGAGCTGTTTTTT,CASSLQEIGELFF
TRBJ2-7,many,TRBV7-2,NA,TGTGCCAGCAGCCCGGAGGGACAAGGCCTTTACGAGCAGTACTTC,CASSPEGQGLYEQYF
TRBJ2-1,few,TRBV5-6,TRBD2,TGTGCCAGCAGCTTGTTGTCCCGGGGAGGGAGTGAGCAGTTCTTC,CASSLLSRGGSEQFF
TRBJ2-3,NA,TRBV7-3,TRBD2,TGTGCCAGCAGCTTAAGGACTAGCGGCCACACAGATACGCAGTATTTT,CASSLRTSGHTDTQYF
TRBJ1-4,NA,TRBV18,NA,TGTGCCAGCTCACCAGGGACAAGCCCCAATGAAAAACTGTTTTTT,CASSPGTSPNEKLFF
TRBJ2-7,many,TRBV7-9,NA,TGTGCCAGCAGCTTGAGGGACGGCCGCTCCTACGAGCAGTACTTC,CASSLRDGRSYEQYF
TRBJ1-5,many,TRBV28,NA,TGTGCCAGCAGTTTACCCGAGAATCAGCCCCAGCATTTT,CASSLPENQPQHF